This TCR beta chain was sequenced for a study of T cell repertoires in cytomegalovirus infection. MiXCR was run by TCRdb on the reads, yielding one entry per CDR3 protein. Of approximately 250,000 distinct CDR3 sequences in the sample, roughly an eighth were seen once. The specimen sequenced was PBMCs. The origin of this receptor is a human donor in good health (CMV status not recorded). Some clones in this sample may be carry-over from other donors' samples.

CDR3 residues: CASSYSPGSRETQYF. CDR3 in DNA: TGTGCCAGCAGTTACTCGCCAGGGTCTCGAGAGACCCAGTACTTC. The chain has TRBV6-5 and TRBJ2-5; D possibly corresponds to TRBD1 (5 bases). The CDR3 runs 15 residues. The ends were cut back, 0 bases at V and 4 bases at J, with 12 bases in the middle. Looked up from germline, CDR1 is MNHEY and CDR2 is SVGAGI.